This T cell receptor beta chain was obtained from a study of T cell responses to AZD1222 COVID-19 vaccine. V lost 5 bases, J lost 5 bases, and 5 bases stayed unmatched. Germline V lookup: CDR1 MNHEY, CDR2 SVGAGI. The CDR3 is made up of 14 amino acids. Data came from immunoSEQ multiplex PCR; TCRdb stores just in-frame clones and leaves some out. This table has about 150,000 clones, 92% appearing once. The sequencing used peripheral blood, collected on day 0 of AZD1222 vaccination. The receptor was derived from an adult in good health. The chain recombines TRBV6-5 with TRBJ2-2; 7 nucleotides line up with TRBD1. CDR3 sequence reads: CASSISGGTGELFF. CDR3 nucleotide sequence: TGTGCCAGCAGTATTTCAGGGGGTACCGGGGAGCTGTTTTTT.